This T cell receptor (beta chain) is drawn from a study of Tregs in tolerant kidney transplant recipients. General study results and limits: Biological reproducibility was not directly addressed, but technical replication error appeared minimal. Few patients were studied, so findings need validation in larger groups. Activated donor B cell expansion appeared to reveal the most relevant donor-specific TCRbeta repertoire.

CD4+CD25+CD127- Tregs, CD4+CD25- non-Tregs, CD4 and CD8 cells were sorted. Germline CDR1 is SEHNR and CDR2 is FQNEAQ (reference sequence). The V and J ends lost 5 bases and 4 bases, in that order; junction bases with no gene match: 8. The CDR3 has 15 amino acids. This table comes from immunoSEQ multiplex PCR, and its TCRdb copy is limited to in-frame clones, with some not included. The table records around 43,000 clones, about 90% of them present only once. This clone was observed once. What it binds is not known. The rearrangement joins TRBV7-9 to TRBJ1-2, with TRBD1 matching 9 bases. Sequencing was done on a sample of Tregs from blood. The source is a human donor in good health. The CDR3 loop is CASSAGQGTGYGYTF. In DNA, the CDR3 is TGTGCCAGCAGCGCCGGACAGGGGACAGGCTATGGCTACACCTTC. Filled out from reference TRBV7-9 and TRBJ1-2, the complete variable domain reads DTGVSQNPRHKITKRGQNVTFRCDPISEHNRLYWYRQTLGQGPEFLTYFQNEAQLEKSRLLSDRFSAERPKGSFSTLEIQRTEQGDSAMYLCASSAGQGTGYGYTFGSGTRLTVV.